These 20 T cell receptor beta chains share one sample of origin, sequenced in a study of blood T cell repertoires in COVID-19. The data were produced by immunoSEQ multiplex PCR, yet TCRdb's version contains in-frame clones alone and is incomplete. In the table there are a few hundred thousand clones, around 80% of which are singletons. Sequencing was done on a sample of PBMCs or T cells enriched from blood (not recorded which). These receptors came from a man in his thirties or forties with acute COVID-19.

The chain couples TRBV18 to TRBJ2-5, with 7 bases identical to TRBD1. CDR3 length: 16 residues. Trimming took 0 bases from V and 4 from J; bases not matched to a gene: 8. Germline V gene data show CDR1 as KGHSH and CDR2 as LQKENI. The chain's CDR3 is CASSPPGNRGRETQYF. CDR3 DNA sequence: TGTGCCAGCTCACCACCGGGCAACAGGGGAAGAGAGACCCAGTACTTC.

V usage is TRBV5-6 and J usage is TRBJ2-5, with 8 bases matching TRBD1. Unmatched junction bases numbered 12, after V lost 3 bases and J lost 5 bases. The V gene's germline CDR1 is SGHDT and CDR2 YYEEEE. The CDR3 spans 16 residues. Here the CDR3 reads CASSWTSTGDRETQYF. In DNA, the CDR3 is TGTGCCAGCAGCTGGACCTCGACAGGGGATAGGGAGACCCAGTACTTC.

The CDR3 loop reads CASSQEGGNQPQHF. The CDR3 region has the DNA TGTGCCAGCAGCCAAGAGGGGGGAAATCAGCCCCAGCATTTT. The chain combines TRBV4-2 with TRBJ1-5; the D gene is possibly TRBD1 (5 bases). This CDR3 is 14 amino acids long. CDR1 LGHNA and CDR2 YNFKEQ come from the germline V gene. Trimming cost V 0 bases and J 4 bases, with 7 bases left between them.

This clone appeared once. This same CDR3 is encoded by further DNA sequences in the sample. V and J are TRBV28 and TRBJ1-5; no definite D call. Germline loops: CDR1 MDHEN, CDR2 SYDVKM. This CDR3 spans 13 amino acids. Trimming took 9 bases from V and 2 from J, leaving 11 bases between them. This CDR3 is CASQTGGNQPQHF. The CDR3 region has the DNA TGTGCCAGTCAAACCGGGGGCAATCAGCCCCAGCATTTT.

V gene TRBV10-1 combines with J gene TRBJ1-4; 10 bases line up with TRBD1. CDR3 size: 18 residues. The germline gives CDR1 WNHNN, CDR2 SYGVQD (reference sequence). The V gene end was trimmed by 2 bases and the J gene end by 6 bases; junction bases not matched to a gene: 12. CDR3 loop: CASSEPPRDRGQDEKLFF. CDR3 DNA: TGCGCCAGCAGTGAGCCTCCCCGTGACAGGGGGCAGGATGAAAAACTGTTTTTT.

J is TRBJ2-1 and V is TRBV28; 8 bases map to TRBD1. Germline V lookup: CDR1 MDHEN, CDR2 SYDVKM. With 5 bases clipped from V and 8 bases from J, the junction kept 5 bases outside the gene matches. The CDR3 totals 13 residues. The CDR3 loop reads CASSNSGGHEQFF. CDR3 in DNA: TGTGCCAGCAGTAACTCAGGGGGCCATGAGCAGTTCTTC.

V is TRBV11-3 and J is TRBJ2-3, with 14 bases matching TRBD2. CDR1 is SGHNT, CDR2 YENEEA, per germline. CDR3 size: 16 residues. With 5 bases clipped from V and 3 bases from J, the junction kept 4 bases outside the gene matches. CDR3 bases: TGTGCCAGCAGCGCTCGGACTAGCGGGAGGACAGATACGCAGTATTTT. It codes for CASSARTSGRTDTQYF.

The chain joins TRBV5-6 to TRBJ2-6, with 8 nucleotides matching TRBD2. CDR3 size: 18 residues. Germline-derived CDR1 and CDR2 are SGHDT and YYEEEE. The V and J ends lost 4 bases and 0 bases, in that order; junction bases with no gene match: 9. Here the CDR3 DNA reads TGTGCCAGCAGCCCCCTGCTAGCGGGCCTCTCTGGGGCCAACGTCCTGACTTTC. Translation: CASSPLLAGLSGANVLTF.

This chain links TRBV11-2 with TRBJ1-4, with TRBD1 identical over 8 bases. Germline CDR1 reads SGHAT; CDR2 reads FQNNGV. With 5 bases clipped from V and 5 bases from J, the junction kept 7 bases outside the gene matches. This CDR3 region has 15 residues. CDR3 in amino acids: CASSRGTGENEKLFF. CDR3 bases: TGTGCCAGCAGCAGAGGGACAGGAGAAAATGAAAAACTGTTTTTT.

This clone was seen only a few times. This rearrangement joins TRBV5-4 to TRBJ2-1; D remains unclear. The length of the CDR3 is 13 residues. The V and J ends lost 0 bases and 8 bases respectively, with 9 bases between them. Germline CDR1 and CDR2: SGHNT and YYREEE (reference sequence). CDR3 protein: CASSLAPEDEQFF. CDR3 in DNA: TGTGCCAGCAGCTTGGCCCCTGAGGATGAGCAGTTCTTC. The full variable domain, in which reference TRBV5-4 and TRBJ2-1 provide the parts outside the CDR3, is ETGVTQSPTHLIKTRGQQVTLRCSSQSGHNTVSWYQQALGQGPQFIFQYYREEENGRGNFPPRFSGLQFPNYSSELNVNALELDDSALYLCASSLAPEDEQFFGPGTRLTVL.

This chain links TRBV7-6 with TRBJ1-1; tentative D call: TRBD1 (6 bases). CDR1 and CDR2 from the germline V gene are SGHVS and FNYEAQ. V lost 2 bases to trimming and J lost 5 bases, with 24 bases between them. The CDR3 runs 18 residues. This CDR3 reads CASSLPLRVGRGPTEAFF. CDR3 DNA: TGTGCCAGCAGCTTACCTCTGCGTGTCGGCAGGGGCCCGACTGAAGCTTTCTTT.

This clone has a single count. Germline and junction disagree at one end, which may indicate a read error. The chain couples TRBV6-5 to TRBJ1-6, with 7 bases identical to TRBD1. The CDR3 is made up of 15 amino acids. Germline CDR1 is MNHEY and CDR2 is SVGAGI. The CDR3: CASSDSGTDNSPLHF. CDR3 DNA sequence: TGTGCCAGCAGTGACTCCGGGACAGATAATTCACCCCTCCACTTT.

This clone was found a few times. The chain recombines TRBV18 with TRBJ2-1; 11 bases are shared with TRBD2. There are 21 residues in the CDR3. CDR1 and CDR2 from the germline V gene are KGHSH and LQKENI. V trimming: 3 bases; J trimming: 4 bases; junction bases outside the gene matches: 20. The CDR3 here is CASSPRLAGGKLQKPYNEQFF. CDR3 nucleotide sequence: TGTGCCAGCTCACCGCGGCTAGCGGGGGGAAAGTTACAAAAACCATACAATGAGCAGTTCTTC.

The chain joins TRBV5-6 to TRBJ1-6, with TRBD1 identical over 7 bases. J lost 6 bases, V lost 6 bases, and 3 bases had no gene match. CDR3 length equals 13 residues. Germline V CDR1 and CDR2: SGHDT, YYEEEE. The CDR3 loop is CASTDRANSPLHF. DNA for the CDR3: TGTGCCAGCACCGACAGGGCTAATTCACCCCTCCACTTT.

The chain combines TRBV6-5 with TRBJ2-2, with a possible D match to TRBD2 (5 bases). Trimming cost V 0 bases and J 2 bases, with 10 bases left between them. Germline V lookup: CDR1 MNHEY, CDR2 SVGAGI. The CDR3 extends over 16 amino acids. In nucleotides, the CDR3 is TGTGCCAGCAGTTACTCGAGGGAGTTTAACACCGGGGAGCTGTTTTTT. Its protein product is CASSYSREFNTGELFF.

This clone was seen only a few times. For the CDR3, the DNA is TGTGCCAGCAGTTTGGAAAATACAGGGGGCTATGGCTACACCTTC. Protein: CASSLENTGGYGYTF. The chain is built from TRBV28 and TRBJ1-2; 8 bases line up with TRBD1. The CDR3 runs to 15 residues. Germline V gene data show CDR1 as MDHEN and CDR2 as SYDVKM. V gave up 3 bases and J gave up 4 bases; unmatched junction bases: 7.

The CDR3 nucleotides are TGCGCCAGCAGCCAACAGGGTTATGGCTACACCTTC. Translating gives CASSQQGYGYTF. V usage is TRBV5-1 and J usage is TRBJ1-2; possibly TRBD1 for D (6 bases). V was shortened by 4 bases and J by 5 bases, with 9 bases between the two germline ends. From germline, CDR1 is SGHRS and CDR2 YFSETQ. The CDR3 runs 12 residues.

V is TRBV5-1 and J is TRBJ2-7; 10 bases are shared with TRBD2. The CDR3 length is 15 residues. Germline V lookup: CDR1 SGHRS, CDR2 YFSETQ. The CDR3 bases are TGTGCCAGCAGCTTAGGGACTAGCGTGTCTTACGAGCAGTACGTC. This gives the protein CASSLGTSVSYEQYV.

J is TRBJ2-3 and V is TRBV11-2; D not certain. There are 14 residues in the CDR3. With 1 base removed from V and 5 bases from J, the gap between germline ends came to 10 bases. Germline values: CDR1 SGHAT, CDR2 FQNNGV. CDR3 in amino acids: CASSLGDSRDTQYF. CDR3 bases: TGTGCCAGCAGCTTAGGAGACTCTCGAGATACGCAGTATTTT.

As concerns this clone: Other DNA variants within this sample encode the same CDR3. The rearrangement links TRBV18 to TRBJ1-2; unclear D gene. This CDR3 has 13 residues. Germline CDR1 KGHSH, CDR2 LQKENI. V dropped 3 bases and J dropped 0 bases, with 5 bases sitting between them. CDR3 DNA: TGTGCCAGCTCACCCACAGCTAACTATGGCTACACCTTC. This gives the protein CASSPTANYGYTF.